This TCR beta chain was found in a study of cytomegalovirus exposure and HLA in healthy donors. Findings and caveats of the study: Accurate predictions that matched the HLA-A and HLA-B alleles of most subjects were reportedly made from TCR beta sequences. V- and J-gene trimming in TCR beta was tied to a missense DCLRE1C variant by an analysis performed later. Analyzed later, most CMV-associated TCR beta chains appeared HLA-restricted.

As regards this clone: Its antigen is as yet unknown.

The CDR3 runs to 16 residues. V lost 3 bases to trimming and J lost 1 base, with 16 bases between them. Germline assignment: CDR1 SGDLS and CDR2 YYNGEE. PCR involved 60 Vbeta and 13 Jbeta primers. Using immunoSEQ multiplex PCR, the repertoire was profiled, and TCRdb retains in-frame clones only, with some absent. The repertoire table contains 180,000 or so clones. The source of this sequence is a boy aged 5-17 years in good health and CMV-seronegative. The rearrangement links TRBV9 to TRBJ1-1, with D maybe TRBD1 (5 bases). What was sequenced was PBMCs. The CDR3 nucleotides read TGTGCCAGCAGCGCGGGGGGATGGGGGTCGAACACTGAAGCTTTCTTT. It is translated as CASSAGGWGSNTEAFF.